The clone carrying this T cell receptor beta chain was recorded only once. This entry comes from a study of T cell responses to AZD1222 COVID-19 vaccine. The table came from immunoSEQ multiplex PCR; TCRdb's copy has only in-frame clones and leaves some out. The top ten clones hold around 4.9% of a sample with 150,000 or so clones, 89% of them seen once. Unmatched junction bases numbered 16, after V lost 1 base and J lost 4 bases. The CDR3 runs 18 residues. Germline loops: CDR1 SGHRS, CDR2 YFSETQ. The TCR was taken from an adult in good health. The V gene is TRBV5-1, the J gene TRBJ1-2; 7 bases are a match to TRBD1. This sample comprised peripheral blood, obtained on day 0 of AZD1222 vaccination. The CDR3 here is CASSLKRFGTDRAYGYTF. CDR3 coding DNA: TGCGCCAGCAGCTTGAAAAGATTTGGGACAGACAGGGCCTATGGCTACACCTTC.